These 15 T cell receptor beta chains came from one sample sequenced in a study of T cell changes during pregnancy in multiple sclerosis. Assay: immunoSEQ multiplex PCR; the TCRdb copy retains only in-frame clones and omits some. The sample has about 59,000 clones, about 94% seen once; the top ten hold around 2.5%. The sequences come from CD8+ T cells from peripheral blood mononuclear cells, collected after pregnancy. These receptors were obtained from a female donor with multiple sclerosis, enrolled in a pregnancy study.

The chain is built from TRBV9 and TRBJ2-1; 9 positions match TRBD2. With V trimmed by 2 bases and J by 7 bases, 10 bases remained unmatched. The V gene's germline CDR1 is SGDLS and CDR2 YYNGEE. The CDR3 runs to 16 residues. The CDR3 sequence: CASSVRSGRTRNEQFF. The CDR3 DNA reads TGTGCCAGCAGCGTTAGGAGCGGGAGGACAAGGAATGAGCAGTTCTTC.

The CDR3 loop reads CASSDTGYGTEAFF. The CDR3, as DNA: TGTGCCAGCAGCGACACAGGGTATGGGACTGAAGCTTTCTTT. This chain connects TRBV11-2 to TRBJ1-1; maybe TRBD1 (6 bases). From germline, CDR1 is SGHAT and CDR2 FQNNGV. V gave up 5 bases and J gave up 5 bases, with 15 bases separating them. The CDR3 is made up of 14 amino acids.

The chain links TRBV28 to TRBJ1-5; 10 bases fit TRBD1. Losses at the gene ends were 6 bases for V and 4 bases for J; bases not matched to a gene: 9. Germline V gene data show CDR1 as MDHEN and CDR2 as SYDVKM. This CDR3 comprises 16 residues. Written as DNA, the CDR3 is TGTGCCAGCAGACCCCGGGACAGGGGATTTAATCAGCCCCAGCATTTT. Translated, it gives CASRPRDRGFNQPQHF.

CDR3 sequence: CASSLYSGKLFF. The CDR3 DNA is TGTGCCAGCAGCTTATATTCCGGGAAACTGTTTTTT. The chain employs TRBV7-8 and TRBJ1-4; D gene uncertain. The ends were cut back, 2 bases at V and 11 bases at J, with 9 bases in the middle. CDR1 is SGHVS and CDR2 is FQNEAQ in the germline V gene. The CDR3 runs to 12 residues.

The V call is TRBV4-1, the J call TRBJ1-5; D might be TRBD1 (5 bases). The CDR3 covers 16 residues. Germline V lookup: CDR1 MGHRA, CDR2 YSYEKL. The V end lost 0 bases, the J end lost 3 bases, and 12 bases lay between the germline ends. The CDR3 sequence: CASSQEGGRYNQPQHF. The CDR3, as DNA: TGCGCCAGCAGCCAAGAGGGGGGGAGGTACAATCAGCCCCAGCATTTT.

The chain is built from TRBV10-3 and TRBJ2-1; no clear D. V was trimmed by 1 base and J by 7 bases, leaving 11 bases between them. This CDR3 is built from 14 residues. CDR1 and CDR2 (germline): ENHRY, SYGVKD. This chain's CDR3 is CAISEFRVGNEQFF. The DNA for the CDR3 is TGTGCCATCAGTGAGTTTCGCGTCGGGAATGAGCAGTTCTTC.

The genes are TRBV19 and TRBJ2-1; possibly TRBD2 for D (5 bases). This CDR3 contains 13 residues. From germline, CDR1 is LNHDA and CDR2 SQIVND (reference sequence). V was clipped by 5 bases and J by 7 bases, with 12 bases between them. CDR3 in amino acids: CASSPASFNEQFF. The CDR3 bases are TGTGCCAGTAGTCCGGCTAGCTTTAATGAGCAGTTCTTC.

The gene calls are TRBV27 and TRBJ1-1; 10 nucleotides line up with TRBD1. This CDR3 has 16 residues. The J segment lost 0 bases and the V segment lost 2 bases, leaving 3 bases of the junction unmatched. CDR1 is MNHEY and CDR2 is SMNVEV in the germline V gene (reference sequence). The CDR3 protein is CASSLGTGAVNTEAFF. CDR3 sequence (DNA): TGTGCCAGCAGTTTAGGGACAGGGGCCGTGAACACTGAAGCTTTCTTT.

The chain links TRBV13 to TRBJ2-7; D remains unclear. V shed 4 bases and J shed 5 bases, with 9 bases lying between them. The CDR3 extends over 12 amino acids. Germline CDR1 is PRHDT and CDR2 is FYEKMQ (reference sequence). The CDR3 nucleotides are TGTGCCAGCAGCTCACGACAAAACGAGCAGTACTTC. This codes for CASSSRQNEQYF. The variable domain in full, with the rest retrieved from reference TRBV13 and TRBJ2-7, is AAGVIQSPRHLIKEKRETATLKCYPIPRHDTVYWYQQGPGQDPQFLISFYEKMQSDKGSIPDRFSAQQFSDYHSELNMSSLELGDSALYFCASSSRQNEQYFGPGTRLTVT.

The chain recombines TRBV19 with TRBJ2-1; 8 bases agree with TRBD2. The ends lost 9 bases at V and 8 bases at J; junction bases unmatched: 12. CDR1 is LNHDA and CDR2 is SQIVND in the germline V gene (reference sequence). CDR3 length: 14 residues. The CDR3: CASTPGLVLDEQFF. CDR3 DNA: TGTGCCAGCACTCCGGGACTAGTCTTAGATGAGCAGTTCTTC. Supplemented by reference TRBV19 and TRBJ2-1, the full variable domain reads DGGITQSPKYLFRKEGQNVTLSCEQNLNHDAMYWYRQDPGQGLRLIYYSQIVNDFQKGDIAEGYSVSREKKESFPLTVTSAQKNPTAFYLCASTPGLVLDEQFFGPGTRLTVL.

The chain carries TRBV4-3 and TRBJ2-1, with 10 positions matching TRBD2. CDR1 and CDR2 (germline): LGHNA, YSLEER. The V segment lost 0 bases and the J segment 4 bases; nucleotides outside the gene matches: 6. The CDR3 contains 17 residues. For the CDR3, the DNA is TGCGCCAGCAGCCAAGATGCGACTAGCGGGTTATACAATGAGCAGTTCTTC. Translating gives CASSQDATSGLYNEQFF.

On this clone itself: The sample holds other DNA sequences that translate to the same CDR3. The chain combines TRBV19 with TRBJ2-7; 7 nucleotides line up with TRBD1. The V gene's germline CDR1 is LNHDA and CDR2 SQIVND (reference sequence). The J segment lost 4 bases and the V segment lost 4 bases, leaving 4 bases of the junction unmatched. The CDR3 contains 13 residues. CDR3 sequence: CASSTSGGYEQYF. CDR3 DNA sequence: TGTGCCAGTAGTACTTCAGGGGGATACGAGCAGTACTTC.

This rearrangement joins TRBV9 to TRBJ1-1; 9 bases match TRBD1. With 3 bases clipped from V and 1 base from J, the junction kept 4 bases outside the gene matches. The CDR3 sequence is 15 residues long. The germline CDR1 and CDR2 sequences are SGDLS and YYNGEE. CDR3 sequence: CASSEGGQGNTEAFF. The DNA of the CDR3 is TGTGCCAGCAGCGAGGGGGGACAGGGGAACACTGAAGCTTTCTTT.

The genes are TRBV5-5 and TRBJ2-7; TRBD2 aligns across 7 bases. Trimming at V came to 0 bases and at J to 2 bases, leaving 2 bases not matched to a gene. CDR3 length equals 14 residues. Germline CDR1 is SGHKS and CDR2 is YYEKEE (reference sequence). CDR3 bases: TGTGCCAGCAGCTTGGTGGCGGGAGCCTACGAGCAGTACTTC. It is translated as CASSLVAGAYEQYF.

The chain carries TRBV28 and TRBJ1-1, with TRBD1 matching 7 bases. Per germline, CDR1 MDHEN and CDR2 SYDVKM. J lost 5 bases, V lost 5 bases, and 14 bases had no gene match. CDR3 length equals 16 residues. In nucleotides, the CDR3 is TGTGCCAGCAGTCCCATCCCCCGGACAGGATTGACTGAAGCTTTCTTT. The encoded protein is CASSPIPRTGLTEAFF. Looking up the rest from reference TRBV28 and TRBJ1-1 gives the full variable domain: DVKVTQSSRYLVKRTGEKVFLECVQDMDHENMFWYRQDPGLGLRLIYFSYDVKMKEKGDIPEGYSVSREKKERFSLILESASTNQTSMYLCASSPIPRTGLTEAFFGQGTRLTVV.